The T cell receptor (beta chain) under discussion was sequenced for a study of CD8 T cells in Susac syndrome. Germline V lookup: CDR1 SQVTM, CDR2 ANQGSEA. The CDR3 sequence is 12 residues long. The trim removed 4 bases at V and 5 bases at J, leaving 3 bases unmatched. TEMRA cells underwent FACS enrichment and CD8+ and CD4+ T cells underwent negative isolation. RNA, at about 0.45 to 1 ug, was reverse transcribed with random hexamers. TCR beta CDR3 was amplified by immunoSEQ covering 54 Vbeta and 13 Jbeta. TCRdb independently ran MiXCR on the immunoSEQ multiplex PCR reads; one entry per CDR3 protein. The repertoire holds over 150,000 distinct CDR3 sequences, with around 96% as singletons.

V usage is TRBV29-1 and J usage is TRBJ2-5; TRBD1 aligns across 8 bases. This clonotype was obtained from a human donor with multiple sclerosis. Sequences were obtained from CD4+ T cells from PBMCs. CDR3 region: CSVGYRGETQYF. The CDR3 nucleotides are TGCAGCGTTGGTTACAGGGGGGAGACCCAGTACTTC. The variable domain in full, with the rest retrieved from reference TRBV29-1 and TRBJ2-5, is SAVISQKPSRDICQRGTSLTIQCQVDSQVTMMFWYRQQPGQSLTLIATANQGSEATYESGFVIDKFPISRPNLTFSTLTVSNMSPEDSSIYLCSVGYRGETQYFGPGTRLLVL.